A single T cell receptor (beta chain) is shown here with its context. CDR3 length: 16 amino acids. Germline assignment: CDR1 SGDLS and CDR2 YYNGEE. The V end was cut by 0 bases, the J end by 11 bases, with 18 bases between. The sample comes from a study of beta chain features in type 1 diabetes. TCRB transcripts that were expressed got sequenced, as all of the isolated RNA had been reverse transcribed. Profiled with immunoSEQ multiplex PCR; TCRdb holds only in-frame clones, not every one. This table has roughly 500,000 clones, approximately 10% appearing once. This TCR derives from a woman younger than 30 in good health. The sample was naive CD4+ T cells from blood. This chain joins TRBV9 and TRBJ1-6; D call uncertain. The CDR3 here is CASSVGGEAGLTPLHF. CDR3 DNA: TGTGCCAGCAGCGTAGGTGGAGAGGCAGGCCTTACACCCCTCCACTTT.